This is a list of T cell receptor beta chains from one sample in a study of CD8+ T cells in alopecia areata. The assay was immunoSEQ multiplex PCR, and TCRdb's table has in-frame clones only and misses some. In the table there are roughly 140,000 clones, around 51% of which are singletons. The sample here was CD4+ T cells sorted from blood, taken at week 0. The receptors were sampled from a human donor with alopecia areata. Both conserved end residues are trimmed from each CDR3.

ASRSGTSGMWETQY	TRBV27	14
ASSQRQGNIQY	TRBV7-2	11
ASSLVLASGAQYNEQF	TRBV5-5	16
SATGRTSGNTIY	TRBV29-1	12
ASSQDHGGNYNEQF	TRBV4-2	14
ATGTGYEQY	TRBV15	9
SATRGGLWTQY	TRBV29-1	11
ASSFLRTTEAF	TRBV7-9	11
ASSILTPPDTQY	TRBV7-2	12
ASCSQGQTLYEQY	TRBV2	13
ATSTVMNTEAF	TRBV15	11
AWSIPGVTGELF	TRBV30	12
ASSLGQDHGYT	TRBV7-9	11
ASSLTQMSTEAF	TRBV5-1	12
ASSVGGRGFAGNTIY	TRBV9	15
ASSTITGRETQY	TRBV5-1	12
ASSLGPGGNYGYT	TRBV2	13
SASYNEQF	TRBV20-1	8
SVEGSAGGDEKLF	TRBV29-1	13
ASSPDRGLSYNEQF	TRBV27	14
ASSYQGVLNTEAF	TRBV2	13
ASSLRQGLEQY	TRBV7-3	11
ASRKSSGGETQY	TRBV5-1	12
ASSRTGWNTEAF	TRBV11-2	12
ASSSAGAVREQY	TRBV7-2	12
ASRATGRASYEQY	TRBV28	13
ASSLTGGSYGYT	TRBV5-6	12
ASSPLYEQY	TRBV18	9
ASRFDRGNGYT	TRBV27	11
ASSTIYYGYT	TRBV28	10
ASTPTGVGDTEAF	TRBV27	13
ATSRGQEYEQY	TRBV15	11
AWTPRGIYGYT	TRBV30	11
ATSRDPPGGNQPQH	TRBV15	14
ASSLPLYRQSSYEQY	TRBV11-3	15
ASSLSGQGVYNEQF	TRBV28	14
ASSSTGQETQY	TRBV7-2	11
ASSQPGGISTDTQY	TRBV4-1	14
GVVYNAGFEAF	TRBV29-1	11
ASSLRAGVAKNIQY	TRBV7-2	14
ASSLENPYADTQY	TRBV7-2	13